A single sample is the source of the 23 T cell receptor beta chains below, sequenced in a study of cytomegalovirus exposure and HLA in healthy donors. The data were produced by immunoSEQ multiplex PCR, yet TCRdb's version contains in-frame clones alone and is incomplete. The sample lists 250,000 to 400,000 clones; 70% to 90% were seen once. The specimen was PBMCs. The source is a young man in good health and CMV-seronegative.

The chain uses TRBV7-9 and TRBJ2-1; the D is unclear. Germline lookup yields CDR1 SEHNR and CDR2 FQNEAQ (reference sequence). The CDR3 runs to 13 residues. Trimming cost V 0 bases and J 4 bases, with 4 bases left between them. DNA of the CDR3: TGTGCCAGCAGCTTAGCGAGTTACAATGAGCAGTTCTTC. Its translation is CASSLASYNEQFF.

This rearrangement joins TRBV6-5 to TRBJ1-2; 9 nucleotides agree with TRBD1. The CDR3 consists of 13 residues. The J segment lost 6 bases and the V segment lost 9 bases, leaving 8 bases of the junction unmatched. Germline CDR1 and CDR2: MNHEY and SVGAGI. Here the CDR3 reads CARRDRVMNGYTF. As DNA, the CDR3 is TGTGCCAGGCGGGACAGGGTGATGAATGGCTACACCTTC.

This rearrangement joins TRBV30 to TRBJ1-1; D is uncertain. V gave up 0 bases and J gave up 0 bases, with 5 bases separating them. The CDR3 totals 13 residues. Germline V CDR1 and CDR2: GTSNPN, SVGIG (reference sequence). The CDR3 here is CAWSVLVNTEAFF. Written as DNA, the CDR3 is TGTGCCTGGAGTGTTTTAGTGAACACTGAAGCTTTCTTT.

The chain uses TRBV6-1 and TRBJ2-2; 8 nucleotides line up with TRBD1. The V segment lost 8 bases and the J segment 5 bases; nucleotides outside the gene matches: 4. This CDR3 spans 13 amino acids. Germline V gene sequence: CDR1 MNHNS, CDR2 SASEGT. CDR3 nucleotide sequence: TGTGCCAGCGGGCAGGGGGCGACCGGGGAGCTGTTTTTT. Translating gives CASGQGATGELFF.

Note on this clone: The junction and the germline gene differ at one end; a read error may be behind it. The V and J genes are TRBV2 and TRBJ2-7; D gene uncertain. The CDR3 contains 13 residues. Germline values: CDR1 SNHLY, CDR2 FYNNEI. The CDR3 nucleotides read TGTGCCAGCAGTGAAGCTTGGAGAACGCCTCAGAACTTC. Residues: CASSEAWRTPQNF.

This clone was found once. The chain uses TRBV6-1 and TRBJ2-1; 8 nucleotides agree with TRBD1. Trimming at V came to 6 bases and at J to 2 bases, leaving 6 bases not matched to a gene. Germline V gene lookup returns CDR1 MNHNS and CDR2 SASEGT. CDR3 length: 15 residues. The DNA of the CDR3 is TGTGCCAGCAGACCGGGACAGGAGGCCTACAATGAGCAGTTCTTC. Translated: CASRPGQEAYNEQFF.

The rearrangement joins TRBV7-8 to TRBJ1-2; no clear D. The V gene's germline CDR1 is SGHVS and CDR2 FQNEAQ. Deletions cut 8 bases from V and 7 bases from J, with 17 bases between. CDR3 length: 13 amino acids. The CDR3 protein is CASGEAVPPGYTF. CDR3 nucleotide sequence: TGTGCCAGCGGTGAGGCGGTGCCGCCTGGCTACACCTTC.

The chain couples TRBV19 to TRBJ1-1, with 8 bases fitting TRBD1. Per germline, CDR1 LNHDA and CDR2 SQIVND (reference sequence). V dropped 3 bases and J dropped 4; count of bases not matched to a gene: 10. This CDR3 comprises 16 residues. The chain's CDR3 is CASSIQGAISSTEAFF. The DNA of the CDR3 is TGTGCCAGTAGTATTCAGGGGGCGATTAGTAGCACTGAAGCTTTCTTT.

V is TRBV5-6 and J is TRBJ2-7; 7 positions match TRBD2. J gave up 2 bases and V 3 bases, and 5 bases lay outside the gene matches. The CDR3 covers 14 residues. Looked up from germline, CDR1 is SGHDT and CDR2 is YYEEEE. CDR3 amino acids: CASSSGGGTYEQYF. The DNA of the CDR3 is TGTGCCAGCAGCTCGGGGGGTGGAACCTACGAGCAGTACTTC.

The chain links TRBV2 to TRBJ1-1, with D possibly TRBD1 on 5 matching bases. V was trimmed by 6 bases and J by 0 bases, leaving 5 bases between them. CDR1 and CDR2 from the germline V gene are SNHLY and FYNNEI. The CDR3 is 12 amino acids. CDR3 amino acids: CASSRVNTEAFF. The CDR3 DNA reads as TGTGCCAGCAGCAGGGTGAACACTGAAGCTTTCTTT. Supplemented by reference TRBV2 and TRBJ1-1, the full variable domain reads EPEVTQTPSHQVTQMGQEVILRCVPISNHLYFYWYRQILGQKVEFLVSFYNNEISEKSEIFDDQFSVERPDGSNFTLKIRSTKLEDSAMYFCASSRVNTEAFFGQGTRLTVV.

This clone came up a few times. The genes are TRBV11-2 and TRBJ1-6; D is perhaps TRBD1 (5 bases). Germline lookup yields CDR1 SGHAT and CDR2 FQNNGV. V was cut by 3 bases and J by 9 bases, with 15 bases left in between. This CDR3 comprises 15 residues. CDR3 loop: CASSFDGGWGSPLHF. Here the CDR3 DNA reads TGTGCCAGCAGCTTTGACGGGGGGTGGGGTTCACCCCTCCACTTT.

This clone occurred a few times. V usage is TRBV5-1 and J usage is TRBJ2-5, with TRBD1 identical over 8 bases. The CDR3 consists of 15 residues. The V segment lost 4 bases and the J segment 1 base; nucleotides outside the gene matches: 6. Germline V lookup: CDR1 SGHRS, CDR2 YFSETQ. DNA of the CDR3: TGCGCCAGCAGCGGGAGGACAGGGAGCCAAGAGACCCAGTACTTC. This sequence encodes CASSGRTGSQETQYF.

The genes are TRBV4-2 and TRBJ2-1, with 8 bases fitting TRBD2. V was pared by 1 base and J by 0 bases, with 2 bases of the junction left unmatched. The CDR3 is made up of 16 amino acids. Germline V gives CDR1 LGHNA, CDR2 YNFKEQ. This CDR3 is CASSQVSGGSYNEQFF. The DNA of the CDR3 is TGTGCCAGCAGCCAAGTAAGCGGGGGCTCCTACAATGAGCAGTTCTTC.

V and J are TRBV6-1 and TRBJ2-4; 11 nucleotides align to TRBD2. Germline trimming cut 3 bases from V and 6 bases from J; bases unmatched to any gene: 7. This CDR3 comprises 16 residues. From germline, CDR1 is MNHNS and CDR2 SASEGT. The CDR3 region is CASSDISGGALNIQYF. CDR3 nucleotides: TGTGCCAGCAGTGACATTAGCGGGGGGGCCTTAAACATTCAGTACTTC.

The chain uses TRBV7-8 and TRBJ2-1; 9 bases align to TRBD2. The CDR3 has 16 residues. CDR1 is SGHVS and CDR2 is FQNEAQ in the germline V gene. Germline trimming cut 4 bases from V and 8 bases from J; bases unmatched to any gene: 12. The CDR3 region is CASSSKRGGDPDEQFF. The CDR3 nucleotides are TGTGCCAGCAGCTCAAAGCGCGGGGGGGATCCCGATGAGCAGTTCTTC.

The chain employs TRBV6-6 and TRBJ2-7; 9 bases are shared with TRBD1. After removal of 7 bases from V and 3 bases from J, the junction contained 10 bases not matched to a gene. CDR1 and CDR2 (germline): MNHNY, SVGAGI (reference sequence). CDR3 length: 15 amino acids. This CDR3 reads CASTQPGQGYYEQYF. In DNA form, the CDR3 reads TGTGCCAGCACCCAACCGGGACAGGGATACTACGAGCAGTACTTC.

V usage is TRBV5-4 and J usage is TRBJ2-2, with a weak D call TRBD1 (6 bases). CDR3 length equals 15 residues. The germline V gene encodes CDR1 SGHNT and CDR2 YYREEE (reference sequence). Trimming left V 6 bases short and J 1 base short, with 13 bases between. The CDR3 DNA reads TGTGCCAGCACAATAAAACAGGGGAACACCGGGGAGCTGTTTTTT. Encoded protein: CASTIKQGNTGELFF.

The CDR3 nucleotides are TGCGCCAGCTCCTGGGGCAGGGAGAACACTGAAGCTTTCTTT. This sequence encodes CASSWGRENTEAFF. J is TRBJ1-1 and V is TRBV5-1, with D possibly being TRBD1 (5 bases). The CDR3 extends over 14 amino acids. The germline V and J ends were trimmed by 7 bases and 1 base, with 14 bases remaining between them. Germline-derived CDR1 and CDR2 are SGHRS and YFSETQ.

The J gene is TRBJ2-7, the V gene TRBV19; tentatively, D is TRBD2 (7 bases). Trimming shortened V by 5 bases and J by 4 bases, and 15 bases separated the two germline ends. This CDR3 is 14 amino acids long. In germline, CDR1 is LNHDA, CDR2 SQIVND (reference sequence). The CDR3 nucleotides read TGTGCCAGTAGTGGTGGAGGGGGGGCTTACGAGCAGTACTTC. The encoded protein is CASSGGGGAYEQYF.

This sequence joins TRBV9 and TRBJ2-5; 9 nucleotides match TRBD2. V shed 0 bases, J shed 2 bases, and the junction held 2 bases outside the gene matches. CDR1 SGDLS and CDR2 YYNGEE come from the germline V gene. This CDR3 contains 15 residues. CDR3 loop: CASSVEAGGQETQYF. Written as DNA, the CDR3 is TGTGCCAGCAGCGTAGAGGCGGGGGGGCAAGAGACCCAGTACTTC.

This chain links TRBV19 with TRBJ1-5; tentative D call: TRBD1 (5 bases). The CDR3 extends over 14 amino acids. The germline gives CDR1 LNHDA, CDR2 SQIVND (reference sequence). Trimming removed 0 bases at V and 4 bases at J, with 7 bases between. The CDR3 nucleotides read TGTGCCAGTAGTATAGATCGGGGGAATCAGCCCCAGCATTTT. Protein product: CASSIDRGNQPQHF. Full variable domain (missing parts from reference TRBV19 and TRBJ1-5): DGGITQSPKYLFRKEGQNVTLSCEQNLNHDAMYWYRQDPGQGLRLIYYSQIVNDFQKGDIAEGYSVSREKKESFPLTVTSAQKNPTAFYLCASSIDRGNQPQHFGDGTRLSIL.

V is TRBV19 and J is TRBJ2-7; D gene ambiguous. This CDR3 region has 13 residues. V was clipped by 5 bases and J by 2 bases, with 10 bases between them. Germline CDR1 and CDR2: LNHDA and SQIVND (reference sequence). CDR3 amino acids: CASSSIEAYEQYF. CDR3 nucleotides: TGTGCCAGTAGTTCAATCGAGGCCTACGAGCAGTACTTC.

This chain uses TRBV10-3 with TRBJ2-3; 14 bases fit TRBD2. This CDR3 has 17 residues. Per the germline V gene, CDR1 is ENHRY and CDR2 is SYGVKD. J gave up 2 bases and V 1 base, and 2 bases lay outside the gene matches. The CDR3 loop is CAISEWTSGGLTDTQYF. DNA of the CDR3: TGTGCCATCAGTGAGTGGACTAGCGGGGGGCTCACAGATACGCAGTATTTT.